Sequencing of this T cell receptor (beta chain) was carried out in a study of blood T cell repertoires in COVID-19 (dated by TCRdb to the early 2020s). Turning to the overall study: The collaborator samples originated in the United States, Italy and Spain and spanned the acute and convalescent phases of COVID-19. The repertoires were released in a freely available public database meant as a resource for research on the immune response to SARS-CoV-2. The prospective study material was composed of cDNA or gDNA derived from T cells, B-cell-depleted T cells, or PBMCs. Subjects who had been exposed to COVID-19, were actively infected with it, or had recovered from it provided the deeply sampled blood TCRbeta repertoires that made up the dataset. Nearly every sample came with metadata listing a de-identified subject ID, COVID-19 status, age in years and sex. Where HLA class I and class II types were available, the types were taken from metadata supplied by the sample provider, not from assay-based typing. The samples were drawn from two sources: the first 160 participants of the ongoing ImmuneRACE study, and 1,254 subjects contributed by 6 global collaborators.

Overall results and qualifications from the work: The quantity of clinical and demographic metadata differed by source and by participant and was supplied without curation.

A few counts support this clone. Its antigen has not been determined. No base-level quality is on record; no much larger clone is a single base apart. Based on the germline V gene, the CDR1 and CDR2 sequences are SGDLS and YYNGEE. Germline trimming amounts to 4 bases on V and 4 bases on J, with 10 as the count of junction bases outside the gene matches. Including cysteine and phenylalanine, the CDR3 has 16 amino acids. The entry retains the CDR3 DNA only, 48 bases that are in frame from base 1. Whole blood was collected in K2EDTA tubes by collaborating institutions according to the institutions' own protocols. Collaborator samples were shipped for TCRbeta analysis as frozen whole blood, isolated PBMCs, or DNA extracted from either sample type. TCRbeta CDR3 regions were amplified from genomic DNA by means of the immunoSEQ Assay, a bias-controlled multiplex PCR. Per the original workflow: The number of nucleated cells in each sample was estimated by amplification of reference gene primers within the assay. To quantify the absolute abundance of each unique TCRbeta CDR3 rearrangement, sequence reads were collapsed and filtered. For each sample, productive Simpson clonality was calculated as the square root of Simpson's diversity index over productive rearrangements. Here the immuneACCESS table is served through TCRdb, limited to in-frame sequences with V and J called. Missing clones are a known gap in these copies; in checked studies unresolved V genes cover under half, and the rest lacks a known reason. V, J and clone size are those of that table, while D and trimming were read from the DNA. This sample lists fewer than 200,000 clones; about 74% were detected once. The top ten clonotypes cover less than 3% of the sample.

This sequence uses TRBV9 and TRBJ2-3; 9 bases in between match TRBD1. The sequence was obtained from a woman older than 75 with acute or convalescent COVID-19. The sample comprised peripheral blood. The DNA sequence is TGTGCCAGCAGCACCGAAGGGACAGGGAACTCAGATACGCAGTATTTT. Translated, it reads CASSTEGTGNSDTQYF. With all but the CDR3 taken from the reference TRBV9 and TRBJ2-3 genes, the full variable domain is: DSGVTQTPKHLITATGQRVTLRCSPRSGDLSVYWYQQSLDQGLQFLIQYYNGEERAKGNILERFSAQQFPDLHSELNLSSLELGDSALYFCASSTEGTGNSDTQYFGPGTRLTVL.